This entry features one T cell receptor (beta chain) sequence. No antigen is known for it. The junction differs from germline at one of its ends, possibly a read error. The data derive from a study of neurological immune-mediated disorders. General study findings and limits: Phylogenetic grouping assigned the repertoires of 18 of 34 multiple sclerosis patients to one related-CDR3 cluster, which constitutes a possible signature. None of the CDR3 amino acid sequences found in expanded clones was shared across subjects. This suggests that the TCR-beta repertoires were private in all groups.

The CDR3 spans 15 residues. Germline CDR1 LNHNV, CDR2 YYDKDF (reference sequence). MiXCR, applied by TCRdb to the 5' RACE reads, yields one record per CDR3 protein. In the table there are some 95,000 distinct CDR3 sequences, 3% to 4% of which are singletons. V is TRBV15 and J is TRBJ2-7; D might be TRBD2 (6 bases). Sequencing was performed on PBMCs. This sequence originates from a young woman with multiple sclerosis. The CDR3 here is CVTSRDGGASGEQYF. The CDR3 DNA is TGTGTCACCAGCAGAGACGGGGGAGCATCGGGCGAGCAGTACTTC.